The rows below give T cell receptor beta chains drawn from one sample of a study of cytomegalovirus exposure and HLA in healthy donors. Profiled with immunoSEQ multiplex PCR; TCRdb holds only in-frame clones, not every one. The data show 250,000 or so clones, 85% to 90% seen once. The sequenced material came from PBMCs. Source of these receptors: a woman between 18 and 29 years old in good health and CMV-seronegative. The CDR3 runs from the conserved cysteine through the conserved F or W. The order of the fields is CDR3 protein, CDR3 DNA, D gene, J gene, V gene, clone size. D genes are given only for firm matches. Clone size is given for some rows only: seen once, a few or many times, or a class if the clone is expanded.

CDR3aa: CASSLETSITDTQYF; CDR3nt: TGCGCCAGCAGCCTGGAGACTAGCATCACAGATACGCAGTATTTT; d_gene: TRBD2; j_gene: TRBJ2-3; v_gene: TRBV4-1; abundance: NA
CDR3aa: CASSLREGWNEAFF; CDR3nt: TGTGCCAGCAGCCTGAGGGAGGGGTGGAATGAAGCTTTCTTT; d_gene: NA; j_gene: TRBJ1-1; v_gene: TRBV5-4; abundance: NA
CDR3aa: CASSPDSSRGYTF; CDR3nt: TGTGCCAGCAGTCCGGACAGTTCCCGTGGCTACACCTTC; d_gene: NA; j_gene: TRBJ1-2; v_gene: TRBV28; abundance: NA
CDR3aa: CASSPRLADTYEQYF; CDR3nt: TGTGCCAGCAGCCCACGACTAGCTGACACCTACGAGCAGTACTTC; d_gene: TRBD2; j_gene: TRBJ2-7; v_gene: TRBV9; abundance: once
CDR3aa: CASSLVSGTEAFF; CDR3nt: TGTGCCAGCAGCTTGGTTTCGGGGACTGAAGCTTTCTTT; d_gene: NA; j_gene: TRBJ1-1; v_gene: TRBV5-6; abundance: NA
CDR3aa: CASRQTGDHEQYF; CDR3nt: TGTGCCAGCAGACAAACAGGGGACCACGAGCAGTACTTC; d_gene: TRBD1; j_gene: TRBJ2-7; v_gene: TRBV6-5; abundance: NA
CDR3aa: CASSFLGSRGGYNEQFF; CDR3nt: TGTGCCAGCAGCTTCCTCGGTAGCCGGGGGGGCTACAATGAGCAGTTCTTC; d_gene: TRBD2; j_gene: TRBJ2-1; v_gene: TRBV11-2; abundance: NA
CDR3aa: CASSFVSGAAYNEQFF; CDR3nt: TGTGCCAGCAGTTTCGTCAGCGGGGCGGCCTACAATGAGCAGTTCTTC; d_gene: TRBD2; j_gene: TRBJ2-1; v_gene: TRBV27; abundance: NA
CDR3aa: CASSLIRAGPDEQYF; CDR3nt: TGTGCCAGCAGCTTGATCCGGGCGGGGCCCGACGAGCAGTACTTC; d_gene: NA; j_gene: TRBJ2-7; v_gene: TRBV5-4; abundance: NA
CDR3aa: CASSYSAGVETQYF; CDR3nt: TGTGCCAGCAGTTACTCAGCAGGGGTGGAGACCCAGTACTTC; d_gene: NA; j_gene: TRBJ2-5; v_gene: TRBV6-6; abundance: NA
CDR3aa: CASSLALAGGQETQYF; CDR3nt: TGTGCCAGCAGCTTGGCCCTAGCGGGGGGCCAAGAGACCCAGTACTTC; d_gene: TRBD2; j_gene: TRBJ2-5; v_gene: TRBV5-5; abundance: NA